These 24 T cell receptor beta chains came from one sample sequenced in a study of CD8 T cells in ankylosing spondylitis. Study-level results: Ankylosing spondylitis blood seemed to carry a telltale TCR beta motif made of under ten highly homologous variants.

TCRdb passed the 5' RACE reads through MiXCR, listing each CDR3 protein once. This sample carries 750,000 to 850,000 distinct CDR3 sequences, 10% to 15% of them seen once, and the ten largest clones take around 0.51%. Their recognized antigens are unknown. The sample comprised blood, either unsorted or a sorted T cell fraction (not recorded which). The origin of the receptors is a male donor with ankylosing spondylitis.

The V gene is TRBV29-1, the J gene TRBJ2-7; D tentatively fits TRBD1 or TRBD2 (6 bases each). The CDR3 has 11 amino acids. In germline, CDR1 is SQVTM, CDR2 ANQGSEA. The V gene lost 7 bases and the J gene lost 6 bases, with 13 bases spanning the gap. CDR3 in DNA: TGCAGCGGGCGTAGGGGGGCCGAGCAGTACTTC. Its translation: CSGRRGAEQYF.

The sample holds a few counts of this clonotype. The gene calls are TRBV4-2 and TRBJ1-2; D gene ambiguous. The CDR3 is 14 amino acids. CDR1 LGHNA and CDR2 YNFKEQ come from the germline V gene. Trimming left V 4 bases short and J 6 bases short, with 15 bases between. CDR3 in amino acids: CASSPVTGKDGYTF. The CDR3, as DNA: TGTGCCAGCAGCCCCGTGACGGGAAAGGATGGCTACACCTTC.

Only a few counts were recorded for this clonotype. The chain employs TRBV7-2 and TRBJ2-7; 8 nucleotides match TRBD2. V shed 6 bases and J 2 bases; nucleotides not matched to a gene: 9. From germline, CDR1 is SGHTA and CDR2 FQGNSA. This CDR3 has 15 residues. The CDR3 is CASRYTALAAYEQYF. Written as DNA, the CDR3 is TGTGCCAGCAGGTATACGGCACTAGCGGCCTACGAGCAGTACTTC.

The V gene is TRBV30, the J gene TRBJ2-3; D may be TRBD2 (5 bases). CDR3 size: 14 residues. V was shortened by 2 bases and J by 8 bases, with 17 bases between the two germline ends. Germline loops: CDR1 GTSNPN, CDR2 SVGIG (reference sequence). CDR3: CAWSQGRPLVTQYF. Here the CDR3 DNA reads TGTGCCTGGAGTCAAGGGAGACCGTTGGTTACGCAGTATTTT.

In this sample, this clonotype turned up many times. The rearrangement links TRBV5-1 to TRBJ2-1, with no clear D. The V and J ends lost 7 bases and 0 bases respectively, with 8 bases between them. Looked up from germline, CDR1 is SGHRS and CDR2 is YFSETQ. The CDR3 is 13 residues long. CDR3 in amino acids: CASWLDSYNEQFF. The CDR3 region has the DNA TGCGCCAGCTGGCTTGACTCCTACAATGAGCAGTTCTTC.

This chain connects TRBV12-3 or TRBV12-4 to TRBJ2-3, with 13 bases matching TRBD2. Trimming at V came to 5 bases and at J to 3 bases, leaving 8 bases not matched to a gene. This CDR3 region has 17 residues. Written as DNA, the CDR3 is TGTGCCAGCAGTCCGGGGACTAGCGGGGCGGGAACAGATACGCAGTATTTT. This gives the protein CASSPGTSGAGTDTQYF.

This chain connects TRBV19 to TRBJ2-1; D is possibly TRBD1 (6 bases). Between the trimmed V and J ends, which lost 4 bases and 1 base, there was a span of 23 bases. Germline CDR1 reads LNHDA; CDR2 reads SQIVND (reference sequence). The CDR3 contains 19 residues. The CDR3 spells CASSTDRPGLSLSYNEQFF. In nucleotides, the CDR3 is TGTGCCAGTAGTACCGACAGGCCAGGACTCTCCTTATCCTACAATGAGCAGTTCTTC.

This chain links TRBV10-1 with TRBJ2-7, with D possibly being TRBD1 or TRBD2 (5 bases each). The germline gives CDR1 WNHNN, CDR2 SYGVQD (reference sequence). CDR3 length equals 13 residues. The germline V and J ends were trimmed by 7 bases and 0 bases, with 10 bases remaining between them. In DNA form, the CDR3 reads TGCGCCAGCACACCAGGGAGCTCCTACGAGCAGTACTTC. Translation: CASTPGSSYEQYF.

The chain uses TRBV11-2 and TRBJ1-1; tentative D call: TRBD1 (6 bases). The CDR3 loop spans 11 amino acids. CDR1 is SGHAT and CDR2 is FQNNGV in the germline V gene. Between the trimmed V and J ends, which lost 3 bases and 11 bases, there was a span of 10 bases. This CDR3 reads CASSFYREAFF. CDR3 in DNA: TGTGCCAGCAGCTTCTACAGGGAGGCTTTCTTT.

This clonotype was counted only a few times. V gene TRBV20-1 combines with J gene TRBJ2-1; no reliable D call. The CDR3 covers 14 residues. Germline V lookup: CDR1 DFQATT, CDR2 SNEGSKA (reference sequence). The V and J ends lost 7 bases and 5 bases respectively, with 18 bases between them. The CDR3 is CSGKGFSTNNEQFF. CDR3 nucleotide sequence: TGCAGTGGAAAAGGGTTCTCAACAAACAATGAGCAGTTCTTC.

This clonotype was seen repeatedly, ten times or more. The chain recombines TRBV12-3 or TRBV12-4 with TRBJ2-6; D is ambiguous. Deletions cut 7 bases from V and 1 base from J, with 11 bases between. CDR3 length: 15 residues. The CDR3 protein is CASTLWGSGANVLTF. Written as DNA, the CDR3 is TGTGCCAGCACCTTATGGGGATCTGGGGCCAACGTCCTGACTTTC.

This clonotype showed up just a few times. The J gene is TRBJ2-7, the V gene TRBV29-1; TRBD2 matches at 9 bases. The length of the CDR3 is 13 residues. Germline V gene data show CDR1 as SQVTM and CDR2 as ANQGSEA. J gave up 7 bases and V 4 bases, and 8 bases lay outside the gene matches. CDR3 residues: CSVVGLAGFEQYF. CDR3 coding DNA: TGCAGCGTTGTTGGGCTAGCGGGATTTGAGCAGTACTTC.

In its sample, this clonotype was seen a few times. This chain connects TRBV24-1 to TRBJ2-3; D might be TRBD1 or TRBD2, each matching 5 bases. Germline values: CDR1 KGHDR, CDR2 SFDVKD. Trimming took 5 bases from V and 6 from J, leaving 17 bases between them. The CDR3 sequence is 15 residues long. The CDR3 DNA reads TGTGCCACCAGTGCGGGGCGGCCGAGCATGGATACGCAGTATTTT. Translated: CATSAGRPSMDTQYF.

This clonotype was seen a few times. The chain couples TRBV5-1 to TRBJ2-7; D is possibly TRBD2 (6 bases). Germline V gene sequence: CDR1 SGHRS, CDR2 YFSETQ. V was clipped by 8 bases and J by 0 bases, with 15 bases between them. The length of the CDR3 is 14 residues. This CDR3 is CASSERVNSYEQYF. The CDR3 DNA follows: TGCGCCAGTTCCGAGCGGGTTAACTCCTACGAGCAGTACTTC. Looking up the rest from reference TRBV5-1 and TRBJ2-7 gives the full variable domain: KAGVTQTPRYLIKTRGQQVTLSCSPISGHRSVSWYQQTPGQGLQFLFEYFSETQRNKGNFPGRFSGRQFSNSRSEMNVSTLELGDSALYLCASSERVNSYEQYFGPGTRLTVT.

The CDR3 reads CASGRLAGSENTGELFF. CDR3 bases: TGCGCCAGCGGTAGACTAGCGGGGAGCGAGAACACCGGGGAGCTGTTTTTT. V and J are TRBV5-1 and TRBJ2-2, with 11 bases identical to TRBD2. The trim removed 7 bases at V and 1 base at J, leaving 9 bases unmatched. This CDR3 is built from 17 residues. Per germline, CDR1 SGHRS and CDR2 YFSETQ.

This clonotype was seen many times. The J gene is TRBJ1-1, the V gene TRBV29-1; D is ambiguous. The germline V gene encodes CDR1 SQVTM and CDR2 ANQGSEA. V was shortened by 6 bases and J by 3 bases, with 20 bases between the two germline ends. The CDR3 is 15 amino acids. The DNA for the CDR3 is TGCAGCGTCGGCATGGTCATTTTGAAGGACACTGAAGCTTTCTTT. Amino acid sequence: CSVGMVILKDTEAFF. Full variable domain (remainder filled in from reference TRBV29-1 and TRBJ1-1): SAVISQKPSRDICQRGTSLTIQCQVDSQVTMMFWYRQQPGQSLTLIATANQGSEATYESGFVIDKFPISRPNLTFSTLTVSNMSPEDSSIYLCSVGMVILKDTEAFFGQGTRLTVV.

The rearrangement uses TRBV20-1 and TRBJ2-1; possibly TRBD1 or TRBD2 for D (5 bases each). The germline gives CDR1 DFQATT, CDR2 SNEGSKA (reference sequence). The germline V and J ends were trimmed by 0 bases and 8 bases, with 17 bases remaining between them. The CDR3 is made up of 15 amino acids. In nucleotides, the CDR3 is TGCAGTGCTAGAGACCCGGCAGGGACCGGGGATGAGCAGTTCTTC. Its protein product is CSARDPAGTGDEQFF.

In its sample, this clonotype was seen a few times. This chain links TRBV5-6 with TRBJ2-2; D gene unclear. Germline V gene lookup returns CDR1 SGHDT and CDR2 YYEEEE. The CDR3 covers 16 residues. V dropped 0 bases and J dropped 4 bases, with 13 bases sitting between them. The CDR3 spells CASSLVLGSGTGELFF. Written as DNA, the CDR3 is TGTGCCAGCAGCTTGGTTTTAGGGTCGGGCACCGGGGAGCTGTTTTTT.

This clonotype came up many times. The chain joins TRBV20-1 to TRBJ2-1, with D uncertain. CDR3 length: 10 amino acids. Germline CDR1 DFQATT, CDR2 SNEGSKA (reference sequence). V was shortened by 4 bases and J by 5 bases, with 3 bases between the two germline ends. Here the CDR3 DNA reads TGCAGTGCTAAGGACAATGAGCAGTTCTTC. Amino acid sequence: CSAKDNEQFF.

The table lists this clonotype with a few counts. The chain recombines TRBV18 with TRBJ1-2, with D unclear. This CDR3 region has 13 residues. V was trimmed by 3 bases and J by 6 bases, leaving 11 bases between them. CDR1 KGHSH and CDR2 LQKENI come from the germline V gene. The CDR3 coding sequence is TGTGCCAGCTCACCGAGCCTAGAGGATGGCTACACCTTC. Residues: CASSPSLEDGYTF.

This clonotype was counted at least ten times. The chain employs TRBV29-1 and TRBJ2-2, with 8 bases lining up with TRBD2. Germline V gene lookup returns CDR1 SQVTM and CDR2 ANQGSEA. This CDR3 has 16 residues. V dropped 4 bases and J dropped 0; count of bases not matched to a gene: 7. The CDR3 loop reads CSVGSGNYANTGELFF. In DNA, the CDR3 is TGCAGCGTTGGTAGCGGGAACTACGCGAACACCGGGGAGCTGTTTTTT.

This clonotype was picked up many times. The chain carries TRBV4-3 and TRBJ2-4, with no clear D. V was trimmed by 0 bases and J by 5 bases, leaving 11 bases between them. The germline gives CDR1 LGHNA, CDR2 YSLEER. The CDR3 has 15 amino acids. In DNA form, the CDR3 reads TGCGCCAGCAGCCAAGAACCTATATCTGAAAACATTCAGTACTTC. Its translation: CASSQEPISENIQYF.

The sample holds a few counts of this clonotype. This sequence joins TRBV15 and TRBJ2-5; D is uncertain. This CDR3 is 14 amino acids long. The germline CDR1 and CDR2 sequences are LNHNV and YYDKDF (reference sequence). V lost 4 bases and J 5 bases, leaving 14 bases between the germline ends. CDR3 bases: TGTGCCACCAGCACCTACACGGTTCGGGAGACCCAGTACTTC. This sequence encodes CATSTYTVRETQYF.

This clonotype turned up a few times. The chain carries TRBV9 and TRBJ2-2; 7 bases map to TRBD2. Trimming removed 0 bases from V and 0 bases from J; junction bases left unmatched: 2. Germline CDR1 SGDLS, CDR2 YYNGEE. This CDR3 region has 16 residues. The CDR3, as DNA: TGTGCCAGCAGCGTAGAGAGCGGGGCGAACACCGGGGAGCTGTTTTTT. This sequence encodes CASSVESGANTGELFF.